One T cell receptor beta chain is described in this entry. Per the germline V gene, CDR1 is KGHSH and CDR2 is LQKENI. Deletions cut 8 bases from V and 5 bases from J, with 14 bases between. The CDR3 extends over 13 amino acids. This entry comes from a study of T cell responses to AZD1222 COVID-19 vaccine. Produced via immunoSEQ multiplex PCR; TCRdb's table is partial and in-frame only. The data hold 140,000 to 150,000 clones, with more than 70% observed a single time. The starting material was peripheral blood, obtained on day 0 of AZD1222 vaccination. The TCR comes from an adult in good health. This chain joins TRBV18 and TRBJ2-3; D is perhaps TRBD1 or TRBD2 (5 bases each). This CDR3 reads CASHTPGRDTQYF. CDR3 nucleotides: TGTGCCAGCCACACCCCGGGGCGAGATACGCAGTATTTT.